These T cell receptor beta chains were read from a single sample in a study of regulatory T cells in long-lasting Graves disease. Each CDR3 protein is one row after TCRdb ran MiXCR on the multiplex PCR reads. The sample carries more than 650,000 distinct CDR3 sequences, roughly 30% recorded once. Sequenced here: peripheral blood mononuclear cells (PBMCs), sampled when the disease was refractory, from a patient treated with antithyroid drugs. Receptors were obtained from a female donor with Graves disease. CDR3s include the opening cysteine and the closing phenylalanine or tryptophan. D genes are given only for firm matches. The size entry is marked missing in some rows and otherwise reads once, few, many or a size class.

clone size,CDR3 length,V gene,D gene,J gene,CDR3 protein,CDR3 DNA
few,15,TRBV6-2/TRBV6-3,.,TRBJ1-5,CASSEEIISNQPQHF,TGTGCCAGCAGTGAAGAAATCATCTCAAATCAGCCCCAGCATTTT
few,16,TRBV6-1,TRBD1,TRBJ1-2,CASTDSPTGWGYGYTF,TGTGCCAGCACCGATTCTCCGACAGGGTGGGGCTATGGCTACACCTTC
.,13,TRBV28,.,TRBJ2-3,CASSLAGEDTQYF,TGTGCCAGCAGTCTCGCTGGGGAAGATACGCAGTATTTT
few,15,TRBV19,TRBD1,TRBJ2-7,CASSMGQGASYEQYF,TGTGCCAGTAGTATGGGACAGGGGGCGTCCTACGAGCAGTACTTC
few,15,TRBV7-2,.,TRBJ1-1,CASSLEMGADTEAFF,TGTGCCAGCAGCTTAGAGATGGGGGCGGACACTGAAGCTTTCTTT
few,13,TRBV7-3,.,TRBJ1-1,CASSLYTATEAFF,TGTGCCAGCAGCTTATATACGGCCACTGAAGCTTTCTTT
few,14,TRBV7-7,.,TRBJ2-7,CASSPSLGTYEQYF,TGTGCCAGCAGCCCTAGCTTGGGGACCTACGAGCAGTACTTC
.,16,TRBV4-2,.,TRBJ1-2,CASSQDGLNEGYGYTF,TGTGCCAGCAGCCAAGATGGCCTTAATGAGGGCTATGGCTACACCTTC
.,18,TRBV28,.,TRBJ1-1,CASRTQQGFVLKGTEAFF,TGTGCCAGCAGGACTCAACAGGGCTTCGTTTTAAAGGGAACTGAAGCTTTCTTT
few,15,TRBV5-1,.,TRBJ1-2,CASSSPGTGGKEYTF,TGCGCCAGCAGCAGCCCCGGTACGGGGGGCAAAGAATACACCTTC
few,14,TRBV14,.,TRBJ1-6,CASSQVGANSPLHF,TGTGCCAGCAGCCAAGTGGGAGCTAATTCACCCCTCCACTTT
.,15,TRBV6-1,TRBD2,TRBJ2-2,CASRFGGSNTGELFF,TGTGCCAGCAGATTCGGGGGGTCGAACACCGGGGAGCTGTTTTTT
few,13,TRBV20-1,.,TRBJ2-7,CSARFLAAGEQYF,TGCAGTGCTAGATTCCTGGCCGCGGGGGAGCAGTACTTC
few,14,TRBV5-1,.,TRBJ1-3,CASSIGDERNTIYF,TGCGCCAGCAGCATCGGGGACGAAAGAAACACCATATATTTT
many,16,TRBV11-2,TRBD2,TRBJ2-2,CASSLPRGRGTGELFF,TGTGCCAGCAGCTTACCCCGCGGGAGAGGTACCGGGGAGCTGTTTTTT
.,15,TRBV2,.,TRBJ1-4,CVSSEDRATNEKLFF,TGTGTCAGCAGTGAGGACCGGGCAACTAATGAAAAACTGTTTTTT
few,15,TRBV5-8,.,TRBJ1-5,CASSLDGRGNQPQHF,TGTGCCAGCAGCTTGGACGGCAGGGGCAATCAGCCCCAGCATTTT
many,13,TRBV28,TRBD1,TRBJ1-2,CASSLTGERGYTF,TGTGCCAGCAGTTTGACAGGGGAAAGAGGCTACACCTTC
.,13,TRBV7-9,.,TRBJ2-1,CASSLVRADEQFF,TGTGCCAGCAGCTTAGTCCGCGCGGATGAGCAGTTCTTC
.,16,TRBV6-1,TRBD1,TRBJ1-2,CASSRSLTGESYGYTF,TGTGCCAGCAGTCGATCCCTGACAGGGGAATCATATGGCTACACCTTC
many,13,TRBV6-1,.,TRBJ1-1,CASRDSLNTEAFF,TGTGCCAGCAGGGACAGCTTGAACACTGAAGCTTTCTTT
many,13,TRBV7-9,.,TRBJ2-7,CASSPGNFDEQYF,TGTGCCAGCAGCCCAGGGAATTTTGACGAGCAGTACTTC
.,12,TRBV29-1,.,TRBJ1-1,CSVEWGATEAFF,TGCAGCGTTGAGTGGGGGGCCACTGAAGCTTTCTTT
.,19,TRBV20-1,TRBD1,TRBJ1-5,CSARIVRDRRGNSNQPQHF,TGCAGTGCTAGAATTGTGAGGGACAGGCGCGGTAATAGCAATCAGCCCCAGCATTTT
.,19,TRBV27,TRBD2,TRBJ2-6,CASSPLKLAGGSGANVLTF,TGTGCCAGCAGCCCCCTAAAACTCGCGGGAGGATCTGGGGCCAACGTCCTGACTTTC
.,15,TRBV7-2,.,TRBJ1-1,CASSLQGPGNTEAFF,TGTGCCAGCAGTTTGCAGGGGCCGGGGAACACTGAAGCTTTCTTT
few,15,TRBV27,.,TRBJ1-2,CASSFMRESNYGYTF,TGTGCCAGCAGTTTTATGAGGGAATCTAACTATGGCTACACCTTC
few,17,TRBV29-1,TRBD2,TRBJ2-2,CSVEDRFLAGGTGELFF,TGCAGCGTTGAAGATCGGTTCTTAGCGGGAGGCACCGGGGAGCTGTTTTTT
.,13,TRBV7-2,.,TRBJ1-2,CASSLWERNGYTF,TGTGCCAGCAGCTTATGGGAACGGAATGGCTACACCTTC
many,14,TRBV6-1,.,TRBJ1-2,CASSEGRPPHGYTF,TGTGCCAGCAGTGAAGGACGTCCACCCCATGGCTACACCTTC
.,15,TRBV11-2,TRBD1,TRBJ1-1,CASRAMNRGATEAFF,TGTGCCAGTCGAGCGATGAACAGGGGAGCGACTGAAGCTTTCTTT
once,14,TRBV15,.,TRBJ1-5,CATSRDWGVQPQHF,TGTGCCACCAGCAGAGATTGGGGGGTTCAGCCCCAGCATTTT
many,14,TRBV11-2,TRBD1,TRBJ2-5,CASSVQGVRETQYF,TGTGCCAGCAGCGTACAGGGGGTGCGGGAGACCCAGTACTTC
.,15,TRBV3-1,.,TRBJ1-5,CASSQTPNSNQPQHF,TGTGCCAGCAGCCAAACCCCTAACAGCAATCAGCCCCAGCATTTT
.,15,TRBV19,TRBD2,TRBJ2-2,CASSIGGLPAGELFF,TGTGCCAGTAGTATTGGGGGACTACCCGCCGGGGAGCTGTTTTTT
few,14,TRBV15,.,TRBJ1-1,CATSRGSFGTEAFF,TGTGCCACCAGCAGAGGTAGTTTCGGCACTGAAGCTTTCTTT
few,15,TRBV6-5,.,TRBJ1-4,CASSYEGVPNEKLFF,TGTGCCAGCAGTTATGAAGGGGTACCTAATGAAAAACTGTTTTTT
.,12,TRBV20-1,.,TRBJ1-1,CSASHGNTEAFF,TGCAGTGCTAGTCACGGGAACACTGAAGCTTTCTTT
many,14,TRBV12-3/TRBV12-4,.,TRBJ2-5,CASSYVLYQETQYF,TGTGCCAGCAGTTACGTGCTGTACCAAGAGACCCAGTACTTC
.,14,TRBV18,.,TRBJ1-6,CASSPLAENSPLHF,TGTGCCAGCTCACCACTGGCAGAAAATTCACCCCTCCACTTT
few,16,TRBV11-2,.,TRBJ2-4,CASSPRPRAAKNIQYF,TGTGCCAGCAGCCCCCGGCCTCGGGCGGCCAAAAACATTCAGTACTTC
.,17,TRBV6-2/TRBV6-3,TRBD1,TRBJ1-5,CASSYSGQKRSNQPQHF,TGTGCCAGCAGTTACTCGGGACAGAAAAGAAGCAATCAGCCCCAGCATTTT
many,15,TRBV12-3/TRBV12-4,TRBD2,TRBJ2-5,CASSSSGREAETQYF,TGTGCCAGCAGTTCCAGCGGGAGGGAAGCAGAGACCCAGTACTTC
.,13,TRBV2,TRBD1,TRBJ2-7,CASFGTGAYEQYF,TGTGCCAGCTTTGGGACAGGGGCCTACGAGCAGTACTTC
.,18,TRBV19,.,TRBJ1-5,CASSMRGGGATGNQPQHF,TGTGCCAGTAGTATGCGAGGTGGGGGGGCTACGGGCAATCAGCCCCAGCATTTT
.,12,TRBV29-1,.,TRBJ2-7,CSVGGLSSEQYF,TGCAGCGTTGGCGGGCTATCATCCGAGCAGTACTTC
many,17,TRBV28,TRBD1,TRBJ1-1,CASSLHGQGMGRGEAFF,TGTGCCAGCAGTCTCCACGGACAGGGTATGGGTCGGGGTGAAGCTTTCTTT
.,16,TRBV20-1,TRBD2,TRBJ2-7,CSASDGVAGGDYEQYF,TGCAGTGCTAGCGACGGGGTAGCGGGAGGGGACTACGAGCAGTACTTC
few,15,TRBV14,.,TRBJ2-5,CASSPLRGQQETQYF,TGTGCCAGCAGCCCCCTCCGGGGCCAGCAAGAGACCCAGTACTTC